Here is one T cell receptor (beta chain) with its context. Its antigen is unknown. This specimen belongs to a study of shared clonotypes between healthy human individuals. Study findings and constraints: Across a handful of donors, naive CD4 shared roughly 5%, naive CD8 more than 3%, memory CD4 approximately 2.5%, memory CD8 0.4% to 0.5%. Clonotype sharing across donors was expected to vary with sequencing depth.

The CDR3 is 17 amino acids. Germline lookup yields CDR1 MDHEN and CDR2 SYDVKM. The V and J ends lost 5 bases and 2 bases respectively, with 18 bases between them. TCRdb's table, derived via immunoSEQ multiplex PCR, lists solely in-frame clones and lacks some. The table has around 550,000 clones, approximately 95% seen once. In the naive CD8 group, cells lacked CD45RO and were positively selected for CCR7, so terminally differentiated effector memory CD45RA+ cells were left out. There were no recent acute infections or vaccinations among the donors, who were healthy HIV-negative adults. Nashville, Tennessee was home to all donors, who were Caucasian adults.

Material for sequencing was naive CD8+ T cells sorted from blood. The clonotype originates from a woman aged 25 to 45 in good health. This sequence joins TRBV28 and TRBJ2-2; a possible D gene is TRBD2 (6 bases). The CDR3 bases are TGTGCCAGCAGTCGAAGGGACTGGGGGAAAAACACCGGGGAGCTGTTTTTT. Residues: CASSRRDWGKNTGELFF.